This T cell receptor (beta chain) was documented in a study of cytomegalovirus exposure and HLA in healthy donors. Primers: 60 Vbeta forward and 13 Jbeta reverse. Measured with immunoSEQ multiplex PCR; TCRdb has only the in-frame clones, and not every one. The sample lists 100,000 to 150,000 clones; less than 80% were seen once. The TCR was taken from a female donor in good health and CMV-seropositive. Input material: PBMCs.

CDR3 DNA: TGTGCCACCAGCAGAGGCAGGGTTGGAAACACCATATATTTT. Its translation: CATSRGRVGNTIYF. The chain combines TRBV15 with TRBJ1-3; maybe TRBD1 (5 bases). The CDR3 spans 14 residues. Germline loops: CDR1 LNHNV, CDR2 YYDKDF (reference sequence). With 1 base removed from V and 3 bases from J, the gap between germline ends came to 7 bases.